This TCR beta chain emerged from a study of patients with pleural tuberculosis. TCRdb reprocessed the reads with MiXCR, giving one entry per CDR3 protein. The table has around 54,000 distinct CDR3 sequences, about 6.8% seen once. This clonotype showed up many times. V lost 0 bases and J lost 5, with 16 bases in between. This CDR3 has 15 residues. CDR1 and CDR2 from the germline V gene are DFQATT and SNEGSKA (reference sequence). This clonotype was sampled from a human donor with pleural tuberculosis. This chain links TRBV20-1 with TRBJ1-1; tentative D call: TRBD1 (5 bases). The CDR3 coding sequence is TGCAGTGCTAGAGATAGGAGGGGTCTAAGGACTGAAGCTTTCTTT. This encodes CSARDRRGLRTEAFF.